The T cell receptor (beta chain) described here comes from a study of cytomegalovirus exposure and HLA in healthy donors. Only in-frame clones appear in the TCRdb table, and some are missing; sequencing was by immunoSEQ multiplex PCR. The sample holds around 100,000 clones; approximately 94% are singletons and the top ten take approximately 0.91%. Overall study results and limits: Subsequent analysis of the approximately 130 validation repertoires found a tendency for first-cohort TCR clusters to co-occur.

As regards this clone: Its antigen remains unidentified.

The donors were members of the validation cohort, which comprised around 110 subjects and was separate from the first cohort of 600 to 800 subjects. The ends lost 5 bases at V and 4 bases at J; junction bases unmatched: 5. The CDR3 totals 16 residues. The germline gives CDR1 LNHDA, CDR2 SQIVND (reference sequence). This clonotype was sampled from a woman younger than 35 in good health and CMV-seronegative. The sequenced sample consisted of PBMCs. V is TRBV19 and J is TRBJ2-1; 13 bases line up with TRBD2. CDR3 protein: CASSSRTSGGYNEQFF. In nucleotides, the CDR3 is TGTGCCAGTAGTTCGAGGACTAGCGGGGGATACAATGAGCAGTTCTTC.